These T cell receptor beta chains were read from a single sample in a study of response to subunit inactivated influenza vaccine. TCRdb redid the calling of the RT-PCR reads with MiXCR, one entry per CDR3 protein. The sample has about 500,000 distinct CDR3 sequences, more than 15% seen once; the top ten hold 2.5% to 3.5%. Sequencing used CD4+ T cells sorted from PBMCs, obtained around 25 months after vaccination. Receptors originate from a man aged 50 to 69 who received an inactivated influenza vaccine. Each CDR3 is given with its conserved first and last residue. The D gene is left open where the match is weak. Size tells how often a clone was seen (once, few, many) or the class of an expanded clone, and some rows leave it out.

TRBJ1-5 - TRBV6-2/TRBV6-3 few TGTGCCAGCAGTTCCCCAGGGTCGGGGCAGCCCCAGCATTTT CASSSPGSGQPQHF
TRBJ1-3 - TRBV4-2 - TGTGCCAGCAGCCAAGACCCGGGAGTCTCTGGAAACACCATATATTTT CASSQDPGVSGNTIYF
TRBJ1-4 - TRBV5-1 few TGCGCCAGCAGCTCCAGATTACTTTCCCCCGATGAAAAACTGTTTTTT CASSSRLLSPDEKLFF
TRBJ2-6 - TRBV2 - TGTGCCAGCAGCCCGAGGGGTGGGGCCAACGTCCTGACTTTC CASSPRGGANVLTF
TRBJ2-2 TRBD1 TRBV14 many TGTGCCAGCAGCCAAGGCGGGACAGGGCTTTACACCGGGGAGCTGTTTTTT CASSQGGTGLYTGELFF
TRBJ1-6 TRBD1 TRBV9 - TGTGCCAGCAGCGTCTCCCCAAAGGGGGCCGCTTCACCCCTCCACTTT CASSVSPKGAASPLHF
TRBJ2-7 TRBD2 TRBV11-3 few TGTGCCAGCAGCTTATTTGCGGGGACTAGGTTCACTCCCTACGAGCAGTACTTC CASSLFAGTRFTPYEQYF
TRBJ2-1 TRBD2 TRBV20-1 - TGCAGTGCTAGAGGCGGGAGTAACTACAATGAGCAGTTCTTC CSARGGSNYNEQFF
TRBJ2-7 - TRBV5-1 - TGCGCCAGCAGCCGGGACGTGAACTACGAGCAGTACTTC CASSRDVNYEQYF
TRBJ1-6 - TRBV5-1 - TGCGCCAGCAGCTTGGGGGGCTCTTCGGATTCACCCCTCCACTTT CASSLGGSSDSPLHF
TRBJ2-3 TRBD2 TRBV20-1 few TGCAGTGCGTCCGGGACTAGCGGGGGGTCCTACATCAACACAGATACGCAGTATTTT CSASGTSGGSYINTDTQYF
TRBJ2-1 - TRBV4-3 few TGCGCCAGCAGCCAAGAGATAGCGACTTACTCCTACAATGAGCAGTTCTTC CASSQEIATYSYNEQFF
TRBJ2-1 TRBD2 TRBV10-3 - TGTGCCATCAGCCGGACTAGCGGGGGCCCCTACAATGAGCAGTTCTTC CAISRTSGGPYNEQFF
TRBJ2-7 - TRBV12-3/TRBV12-4 - TGTGCCAGCAGTTTCATAGGGTCTTCCTACGAGCAGTACTTC CASSFIGSSYEQYF
TRBJ2-7 - TRBV12-3/TRBV12-4 few TGTGCCAGCAGTTTGAGACAGATAACCTACGAGCAGTACTTC CASSLRQITYEQYF
TRBJ2-5 TRBD1 TRBV6-5 - TGTGCCAGCAGTACTCCCCGGACAGGGCAAGAGACCCAGTACTTC CASSTPRTGQETQYF
TRBJ2-5 TRBD2 TRBV7-9 once TGTGCCAGCAGCCATTACAAGGGAGGGCCTGGGGAGACCCAGTACTTC CASSHYKGGPGETQYF
TRBJ2-1 - TRBV28 - TGTGCCAGCAGTTCACGGGGGGCCAACGACAATGAGCAGTTCTTC CASSSRGANDNEQFF
TRBJ2-3 TRBD1 TRBV7-2 - TGTGCCAGCAGCCCTAGACAGGGACCCACAGATACGCAGTATTTT CASSPRQGPTDTQYF
TRBJ2-7 - TRBV7-2 once TGTGCCAGCAGCTCCGCGACAGTCTACGAGCAGTACTTC CASSSATVYEQYF
TRBJ1-3 TRBD1 TRBV29-1 few TGCAGCGTTGTAGACAGGGGAGGAAACACCATATATTTT CSVVDRGGNTIYF
TRBJ1-2 TRBD1 TRBV12-3/TRBV12-4 few TGTGCCAGCAGTTTGGGGACAGGGTCCTATGGCTACACCTTC CASSLGTGSYGYTF
TRBJ1-1 TRBD1 TRBV28 - TGTGCCACCTCGGGACAGATGAACACTGAAGCTTTCTTT CATSGQMNTEAFF
TRBJ1-2 - TRBV4-3 - TGCGCCAGCAGCCAAGATCTTGGAGGCGGCTATGGCTACACCTTC CASSQDLGGGYGYTF
TRBJ2-3 - TRBV6-2/TRBV6-3 - TGTGCCAGCAGACCTGGAGGCGGGGCCACAGATACGCAGTATTTT CASRPGGGATDTQYF
TRBJ1-4 - TRBV5-6 few TGTGCCAGCAGCCATCGGGATAATGAAAAACTGTTTTTT CASSHRDNEKLFF
TRBJ2-5 TRBD2 TRBV7-8 - TGTGCCAGCAGCCTCCCGGGACTAGCGGGGGGAATTATTCTCCAAGAGACCCAGTACTTC CASSLPGLAGGIILQETQYF
TRBJ2-1 - TRBV29-1 many TGCAGCGTTGAGAGGGCTCTCGGAGAGCAGTTCTTC CSVERALGEQFF
TRBJ2-7 - TRBV6-6 few TGTGCCAGCAGCCAAACCGCCCTCTACGAGCAGTACTTC CASSQTALYEQYF
TRBJ2-7 TRBD2 TRBV4-1 once TGCGCCAGCAGCCAAATTTTTTGGCGGGAGGGCCCTGGTGAGCAGTACTTC CASSQIFWREGPGEQYF
TRBJ2-1 TRBD2 TRBV4-1 - TGCGCCAGCAGCCAGGGTAGCGGGAGGTACAGCTCCTACAATGAGCAGTTCTTC CASSQGSGRYSSYNEQFF
TRBJ2-4 - TRBV27 - TGTGCCAGCAGTCCATTGACAGGTCTACTACACATTCAGTACTTC CASSPLTGLLHIQYF
TRBJ2-1 - TRBV6-1 few TGTGCCAGCATCGAACGACCCGCCCCCGACAATGAGCAGTTCTTC CASIERPAPDNEQFF
TRBJ2-7 TRBD2 TRBV20-1 - TGCAGTGCTCCCTGGCGGGAGGGTTATTACGAGCAGTACTTC CSAPWREGYYEQYF
TRBJ2-7 - TRBV29-1 few TGCAGCGTGGGACACCCGAGCTCCTACGAGCAGTACTTC CSVGHPSSYEQYF
TRBJ2-1 - TRBV5-1 - TGCGCCAGCAGCCCGGCCACGGCAGCGGAGCAGTTCTTC CASSPATAAEQFF
TRBJ2-3 - TRBV6-1 - TGTGCCAGCACCCAAAGGGGTGCAGACACAGATACGCAGTATTTT CASTQRGADTDTQYF
TRBJ1-4 - TRBV12-3/TRBV12-4 many TGTGCCAGCAGTTTGCTCGCAACTAATGAAAAACTGTTTTTT CASSLLATNEKLFF
TRBJ2-5 - TRBV12-3/TRBV12-4 - TGTGCCAGCAGTTTTGGGTCGCGGGAGACCCAGTACTTC CASSFGSRETQYF
TRBJ2-3 - TRBV4-1 few TGCGCCAGCAGCCAAGGGGGTGGACGGGGCCGTCGGACGCAGTATTTT CASSQGGGRGRRTQYF
TRBJ2-1 TRBD2 TRBV3-1 few TGTGCCAGCAGACAAGCGGGGGTCCACAATGAGCAGTTCTTC CASRQAGVHNEQFF
TRBJ2-6 - TRBV6-1 - TGTGCCAGCAGTCGGACACCTCTCATTGGGGCCAACGTCCTGACTTTC CASSRTPLIGANVLTF
TRBJ2-1 TRBD2 TRBV30 few TGTGCCTGGAGCCCCCCGTTCAGCGGGAGCTACAATGAGCAGTTCTTC CAWSPPFSGSYNEQFF
TRBJ2-4 - TRBV20-1 - TGCAGTGCTAGACGGGGGACCAAAAACATTCAGTACTTC CSARRGTKNIQYF
TRBJ2-2 - TRBV11-2 many TGTGCCAGCAGCTTAGAAGACACCGGGGAGCTGTTTTTT CASSLEDTGELFF
TRBJ1-2 - TRBV28 - TGTGCCAGCAGTTTAGACATAGTATTTGGCTACACCTTC CASSLDIVFGYTF
TRBJ1-6 - TRBV2 few TGTGCCAGCAGCCATGGGAGGGAGAATAATTCACCCCTCCACTTT CASSHGRENNSPLHF